Listed below are T cell receptor beta chains from one sample, sequenced in a study of shared clonotypes between healthy human individuals. Assay used: immunoSEQ multiplex PCR; TCRdb lists only in-frame clones, some missing. The sample contains a few million clones, around 92% of which appear only once. The sequenced sample was naive CD4+ T cells from PBMCs. The receptors come from a man aged 18 to 29 in good health. Some clones in this sample may be carry-over from other donors' samples. CDR3s include the opening cysteine and the closing phenylalanine or tryptophan. A D gene is named only where the DNA matches it firmly. The size entry is marked missing in some rows and otherwise reads once, few, many or a size class.

v_call: TRBV6-5; j_call: TRBJ1-4; cdr3_length: 15; d_call: .; clone_size: .; cdr3_aa: CASRLNRATNEKLFF; cdr3_nt: TGTGCCAGCCGTTTAAACCGCGCAACTAATGAAAAACTGTTTTTT
v_call: TRBV28; j_call: TRBJ2-2; cdr3_length: 11; d_call: .; clone_size: .; cdr3_aa: CASRLSGELFF; cdr3_nt: TGTGCCAGCAGACTCTCCGGGGAGCTGTTTTTT
v_call: TRBV2; j_call: TRBJ1-5; cdr3_length: 17; d_call: TRBD1; clone_size: .; cdr3_aa: CASSLGTGGIGNQPQHF; cdr3_nt: TGTGCCAGCAGTCTGGGGACAGGGGGCATTGGCAATCAGCCCCAGCATTTT
v_call: TRBV9; j_call: TRBJ2-5; cdr3_length: 20; d_call: TRBD2; clone_size: .; cdr3_aa: CASSRGLARMIGSLQETQYF; cdr3_nt: TGTGCCAGCAGCAGAGGACTAGCGCGGATGATTGGGAGTTTACAAGAGACCCAGTACTTC
v_call: TRBV2; j_call: TRBJ2-1; cdr3_length: 14; d_call: .; clone_size: .; cdr3_aa: CASSELGGEGEQFF; cdr3_nt: TGTGCCAGCAGTGAATTAGGAGGGGAAGGTGAGCAGTTCTTC
v_call: TRBV5-6; j_call: TRBJ2-5; cdr3_length: 17; d_call: .; clone_size: .; cdr3_aa: CASSLLSGDANKETQYF; cdr3_nt: TGTGCCAGCAGCTTGTTGTCAGGGGACGCCAACAAAGAGACCCAGTACTTC
v_call: TRBV27; j_call: TRBJ2-7; cdr3_length: 16; d_call: TRBD1; clone_size: .; cdr3_aa: CASSPRQGSASEEQYF; cdr3_nt: TGTGCCAGCAGTCCGCGACAGGGATCCGCGTCGGAAGAGCAGTACTTC
v_call: TRBV5-1; j_call: TRBJ2-1; cdr3_length: 15; d_call: .; clone_size: .; cdr3_aa: CASSFRRGEYNEQFF; cdr3_nt: TGCGCCAGCAGCTTCCGAAGGGGCGAGTACAATGAGCAGTTCTTC
v_call: TRBV2; j_call: TRBJ2-2; cdr3_length: 16; d_call: .; clone_size: .; cdr3_aa: CASIYQGQGNTGELFF; cdr3_nt: TGTGCCAGCATATATCAAGGGCAGGGGAACACCGGGGAGCTGTTTTTT
v_call: TRBV27; j_call: TRBJ2-1; cdr3_length: 15; d_call: TRBD2; clone_size: .; cdr3_aa: CASSPSGGPYNEQFF; cdr3_nt: TGTGCCAGCAGCCCCTCGGGGGGACCCTACAATGAGCAGTTCTTC
v_call: TRBV7-2; j_call: TRBJ2-3; cdr3_length: 16; d_call: TRBD2; clone_size: once; cdr3_aa: CASSFSSGRARDTQYF; cdr3_nt: TGTGCCAGCAGCTTTTCTAGCGGGAGGGCGCGAGATACGCAGTATTTT
v_call: TRBV5-1; j_call: TRBJ2-7; cdr3_length: 14; d_call: .; clone_size: .; cdr3_aa: CASNPRGYSYEQYF; cdr3_nt: TGCGCCAGCAACCCAAGAGGATACTCCTACGAGCAGTACTTC
v_call: TRBV4-1; j_call: TRBJ2-3; cdr3_length: 15; d_call: .; clone_size: .; cdr3_aa: CASSQVGGRTDTQYF; cdr3_nt: TGCGCCAGCAGCCAAGTGGGCGGTAGGACAGATACGCAGTATTTT
v_call: TRBV28; j_call: TRBJ2-7; cdr3_length: 11; d_call: .; clone_size: .; cdr3_aa: CASRISYEQYF; cdr3_nt: TGTGCCAGCAGAATTTCCTACGAGCAGTACTTC
v_call: TRBV30; j_call: TRBJ2-7; cdr3_length: 11; d_call: .; clone_size: once; cdr3_aa: CAWSESYEQYF; cdr3_nt: TGTGCCTGGAGTGAGAGCTACGAGCAGTACTTC